This T cell receptor (beta chain) was captured by sequencing in a study of chemoradiotherapy in HPV16-positive cancers. Germline CDR1 SGHTA, CDR2 FQGNSA. This CDR3 spans 12 amino acids. Trimming left V 6 bases short and J 5 bases short, with 9 bases between. The assay was immunoSEQ multiplex PCR, and TCRdb's table has in-frame clones only and misses some. The sample has 30,000 to 35,000 clones, about 80% seen once; the top ten hold 3.8%. The input for sequencing was blood, taken from a patient who underwent chemoradiotherapy. This clonotype was sampled from a human donor with HPV-associated anogenital cancer. This chain connects TRBV7-2 to TRBJ2-3; D is ambiguous. The CDR3 nucleotides are TGTGCCAGCAGGCGAGGAGAAGATACGCAGTATTTT. It encodes CASRRGEDTQYF.